Listed below are T cell receptor beta chains from one sample, sequenced in a study of cytomegalovirus exposure and HLA in healthy donors. This table comes from immunoSEQ multiplex PCR, and its TCRdb copy is limited to in-frame clones, with some not included. The repertoire holds 62,000 or so clones, with 83% as singletons. Source material: PBMCs. All receptors derive from a man aged 30 to 45 in good health and CMV-seronegative. Both conserved end residues are part of each CDR3. The D gene is left open where the match is weak. Where a row states a size, it is once, few, many or the class of an expanded clone; other rows omit it.

CDR3 DNA: TGTGCCAGCAGCTTAGTGGGGGGGAGCGGGAGAGGTGATACGCAGTATTTT; CDR3 protein: CASSLVGGSGRGDTQYF; clone size: NA; J gene: TRBJ2-3; V gene: TRBV7-2; D gene: TRBD2
CDR3 DNA: TGTGCCAGCAGCACCCGACTAGGCACCTTCTCCTACAATGAGCAGTTCTTC; CDR3 protein: CASSTRLGTFSYNEQFF; clone size: NA; J gene: TRBJ2-1; V gene: TRBV11-2; D gene: NA
CDR3 DNA: TGTGCCACCAGCAGGAGACAGGGGTGGAACACCGGGGAGCTGTTTTTT; CDR3 protein: CATSRRQGWNTGELFF; clone size: NA; J gene: TRBJ2-2; V gene: TRBV15; D gene: TRBD1
CDR3 DNA: TGTGCCAGCAGCTTGTTAACAGATCGGGAGACCCAGTACTTC; CDR3 protein: CASSLLTDRETQYF; clone size: NA; J gene: TRBJ2-5; V gene: TRBV5-4; D gene: NA
CDR3 DNA: TGTGCCAGCAGTGCGATCGGGGGGGGAAACACTGAAGCTTTCTTT; CDR3 protein: CASSAIGGGNTEAFF; clone size: few; J gene: TRBJ1-1; V gene: TRBV25-1; D gene: NA
CDR3 DNA: TGTGCCAGCAGCTTAGTATTCCCAGGGGCTGGGGATGGCTACACCTTC; CDR3 protein: CASSLVFPGAGDGYTF; clone size: NA; J gene: TRBJ1-2; V gene: TRBV7-2; D gene: NA
CDR3 DNA: TGTGCCATCAGTGAGTCTAGGGGGGGGTCTGAAGCTTTCTTT; CDR3 protein: CAISESRGGSEAFF; clone size: NA; J gene: TRBJ1-1; V gene: TRBV10-3; D gene: NA
CDR3 DNA: TGTGCCAGCAGTGGTACAGGGGGCAATCAGCCCCAGCATTTT; CDR3 protein: CASSGTGGNQPQHF; clone size: few; J gene: TRBJ1-5; V gene: TRBV2; D gene: TRBD1
CDR3 DNA: TGCGCCAGCAGCGGGACAGGGGGCGAAAATGAGCAGTTCTTC; CDR3 protein: CASSGTGGENEQFF; clone size: NA; J gene: TRBJ2-1; V gene: TRBV5-1; D gene: TRBD1
CDR3 DNA: TGTGCCAGCAGTTTATCGTGGGGCGAGGACGAGCAGTACTTC; CDR3 protein: CASSLSWGEDEQYF; clone size: NA; J gene: TRBJ2-7; V gene: TRBV27; D gene: NA
CDR3 DNA: TGTGCCAGCAGTGAGGCGAGGACAGGGGGCTATCAGCCCCAGCATTTT; CDR3 protein: CASSEARTGGYQPQHF; clone size: NA; J gene: TRBJ1-5; V gene: TRBV6-1; D gene: TRBD1
CDR3 DNA: TGCGCCAGCAGCGACCCACGACCCTCCAGGGAGACCCAGTACTTC; CDR3 protein: CASSDPRPSRETQYF; clone size: once; J gene: TRBJ2-5; V gene: TRBV5-1; D gene: NA
CDR3 DNA: TGTGCCAGCAGCTGGGGGGGAGATTCGTACAATGAGCAGTTCTTC; CDR3 protein: CASSWGGDSYNEQFF; clone size: NA; J gene: TRBJ2-1; V gene: TRBV7-6; D gene: TRBD2
CDR3 DNA: TGCAGCGTAACTTTGACAGTGAACACTGAAGCTTTCTTT; CDR3 protein: CSVTLTVNTEAFF; clone size: NA; J gene: TRBJ1-1; V gene: TRBV29-1; D gene: NA
CDR3 DNA: TGCGCCAGCAGCCAAGGACAGGCTACCTCCTACGAGCAGTACTTC; CDR3 protein: CASSQGQATSYEQYF; clone size: NA; J gene: TRBJ2-7; V gene: TRBV4-3; D gene: NA
CDR3 DNA: TGTGCCAGCAGGGGGACAGGGACCTATGGCTACACCTTC; CDR3 protein: CASRGTGTYGYTF; clone size: NA; J gene: TRBJ1-2; V gene: TRBV11-2; D gene: TRBD1
CDR3 DNA: TGTGCCAGTAGCTCCGGTGAGGGATGGTGGATGAACACTGAAGCTTTCTTT; CDR3 protein: CASSSGEGWWMNTEAFF; clone size: NA; J gene: TRBJ1-1; V gene: TRBV19; D gene: NA
CDR3 DNA: TGTGCCAGCAGTGACTCGGGAGGGCCGGCCTACAATGAGCAGTTCTTC; CDR3 protein: CASSDSGGPAYNEQFF; clone size: once; J gene: TRBJ2-1; V gene: TRBV6-4; D gene: TRBD2
CDR3 DNA: TGTGCCAGCTCACGGGCCCCGTCAGACTATGGCTACACCTTC; CDR3 protein: CASSRAPSDYGYTF; clone size: NA; J gene: TRBJ1-2; V gene: TRBV18; D gene: NA
CDR3 DNA: TGTGCCAGCAGTACGATCCGACAGGGACGCACAGATACGCAGTATTTT; CDR3 protein: CASSTIRQGRTDTQYF; clone size: NA; J gene: TRBJ2-3; V gene: TRBV5-8; D gene: TRBD1
CDR3 DNA: TGCGCCAGCAGCACTAAAGGGGGATCGAACACTGAAGCTTTCTTT; CDR3 protein: CASSTKGGSNTEAFF; clone size: NA; J gene: TRBJ1-1; V gene: TRBV4-1; D gene: NA
CDR3 DNA: TGTGCCAGCAGTTTATCGGCCTGGCCTGAACCCTACGAGCAGTACTTC; CDR3 protein: CASSLSAWPEPYEQYF; clone size: NA; J gene: TRBJ2-7; V gene: TRBV27; D gene: NA
CDR3 DNA: TGTGCCAGCAGCGTATCATCTACCGGTAATGAAAAACTGTTTTTT; CDR3 protein: CASSVSSTGNEKLFF; clone size: NA; J gene: TRBJ1-4; V gene: TRBV9; D gene: NA
CDR3 DNA: TGTGCTAGTGGAGCGGCAGGCCCTAATGAAAAACTGTTTTTT; CDR3 protein: CASGAAGPNEKLFF; clone size: once; J gene: TRBJ1-4; V gene: TRBV12-5; D gene: NA
CDR3 DNA: TGCGCCAGCAGCACCTCGTTACTAGCCAAAAACATTCAGTACTTC; CDR3 protein: CASSTSLLAKNIQYF; clone size: NA; J gene: TRBJ2-4; V gene: TRBV4-3; D gene: NA
CDR3 DNA: TGTGCCAGCAGGGGACTAGCGGGATACAATGAGCAGTTCTTC; CDR3 protein: CASRGLAGYNEQFF; clone size: NA; J gene: TRBJ2-1; V gene: TRBV2; D gene: TRBD2
CDR3 DNA: TGCGCCAGCAGCCCCCCCACAGGGGCGGGCTACACCTTC; CDR3 protein: CASSPPTGAGYTF; clone size: NA; J gene: TRBJ1-2; V gene: TRBV4-1; D gene: TRBD1
CDR3 DNA: TGTGCCAGCTCACCAAGGCAGGACAGCTACGAGCAGTACTTC; CDR3 protein: CASSPRQDSYEQYF; clone size: once; J gene: TRBJ2-7; V gene: TRBV18; D gene: NA
CDR3 DNA: TGTGCCAGCAGCTTACCCCCCCGGGGTTTCCAATACAATGAGCAGTTCTTC; CDR3 protein: CASSLPPRGFQYNEQFF; clone size: NA; J gene: TRBJ2-1; V gene: TRBV7-6; D gene: NA
CDR3 DNA: TGTGCCAGCAGCTTCACAGGGGGCAAATCACCCCTCCACTTT; CDR3 protein: CASSFTGGKSPLHF; clone size: once; J gene: TRBJ1-6; V gene: TRBV11-2; D gene: TRBD1
CDR3 DNA: TGTGCCAGCAGCCCCACGGGACTCATGAGCTCTGGAAACACCATATATTTT; CDR3 protein: CASSPTGLMSSGNTIYF; clone size: NA; J gene: TRBJ1-3; V gene: TRBV7-8; D gene: NA
CDR3 DNA: TGTGCCAGCAGCTTGGGAGGGACTTCCCGAGCTGGGGCCAACGTCCTGACTTTC; CDR3 protein: CASSLGGTSRAGANVLTF; clone size: NA; J gene: TRBJ2-6; V gene: TRBV5-4; D gene: NA
CDR3 DNA: TGCGCCAGCAGCCTCCAGGGGGACTATGGCTACACCTTC; CDR3 protein: CASSLQGDYGYTF; clone size: NA; J gene: TRBJ1-2; V gene: TRBV5-1; D gene: TRBD1
CDR3 DNA: TGTGCCAGCGGATCCAGGCGGGCGAGCACTGAAGCTTTCTTT; CDR3 protein: CASGSRRASTEAFF; clone size: NA; J gene: TRBJ1-1; V gene: TRBV11-1; D gene: NA
CDR3 DNA: TGTGCCACCAGCAGGGGTTGGGACAGGGCGTATAGCACTGAAGCTTTCTTT; CDR3 protein: CATSRGWDRAYSTEAFF; clone size: NA; J gene: TRBJ1-1; V gene: TRBV15; D gene: TRBD1
CDR3 DNA: TGTGCCAGCAGTCGACAGTATAGCAATCAGCCCCAGCATTTT; CDR3 protein: CASSRQYSNQPQHF; clone size: once; J gene: TRBJ1-5; V gene: TRBV6-5; D gene: NA
CDR3 DNA: TGTGCCAGCAGTTTAGTACAGTATAATTCACCCCTCCACTTT; CDR3 protein: CASSLVQYNSPLHF; clone size: NA; J gene: TRBJ1-6; V gene: TRBV27; D gene: NA
CDR3 DNA: TGCAGCATCCAGACAGTGAGCAATCAGCCCCAGCATTTT; CDR3 protein: CSIQTVSNQPQHF; clone size: NA; J gene: TRBJ1-5; V gene: TRBV29-1; D gene: NA
CDR3 DNA: TGTGCCAGCAGCGTAGCTACTGGGCCCCGCGAAGCTTTCTTT; CDR3 protein: CASSVATGPREAFF; clone size: NA; J gene: TRBJ1-1; V gene: TRBV9; D gene: NA
CDR3 DNA: TGTGCCAGCAGCTTGACAGGGCGGTCCAGCGAAGCTTTCTTT; CDR3 protein: CASSLTGRSSEAFF; clone size: NA; J gene: TRBJ1-1; V gene: TRBV11-3; D gene: TRBD1
CDR3 DNA: TGTGCCAGCAGCTTTAACGGGGGGTCCGGGAATGAGCAGTTCTTC; CDR3 protein: CASSFNGGSGNEQFF; clone size: NA; J gene: TRBJ2-1; V gene: TRBV7-3; D gene: TRBD2
CDR3 DNA: TGTGCCAGCACCCGACACGAGGGAGAAAAACTGTTTTTT; CDR3 protein: CASTRHEGEKLFF; clone size: NA; J gene: TRBJ1-4; V gene: TRBV25-1; D gene: NA
CDR3 DNA: TGTGCCAGCAGCTTATGGGTAGCGGGAGGGGGTGAGCAGTTCTTC; CDR3 protein: CASSLWVAGGGEQFF; clone size: NA; J gene: TRBJ2-1; V gene: TRBV7-6; D gene: TRBD2
CDR3 DNA: TGCGCCAGCAGCCGGACTTCGGTGGGGTCCACCGGGGAGCTGTTTTTT; CDR3 protein: CASSRTSVGSTGELFF; clone size: NA; J gene: TRBJ2-2; V gene: TRBV4-1; D gene: NA
CDR3 DNA: TGTGCCAGCACCCCGTTGGAGACCCCTTCCTACGAGCAGTACTTC; CDR3 protein: CASTPLETPSYEQYF; clone size: NA; J gene: TRBJ2-7; V gene: TRBV6-6; D gene: NA
CDR3 DNA: TGTGCCAGCAGTTACTCCCCGGGACTGACGTTAGAAGCTTTCTTT; CDR3 protein: CASSYSPGLTLEAFF; clone size: NA; J gene: TRBJ1-1; V gene: TRBV6-5; D gene: NA
CDR3 DNA: TGTGCCAGCAGCAAAATAACAGGGACGGGGGAGCAGTACTTC; CDR3 protein: CASSKITGTGEQYF; clone size: medium-sized; J gene: TRBJ2-7; V gene: TRBV7-9; D gene: NA
CDR3 DNA: TGTGCCAGGCGCCTGAGCGGGAGAGGGACCCAGTACTTC; CDR3 protein: CARRLSGRGTQYF; clone size: NA; J gene: TRBJ2-5; V gene: TRBV28; D gene: TRBD2
CDR3 DNA: TGTGCCAGTAAACCCGGGGCAACTAATGAAAAACTGTTTTTT; CDR3 protein: CASKPGATNEKLFF; clone size: NA; J gene: TRBJ1-4; V gene: TRBV6-1; D gene: NA
CDR3 DNA: TGCGCCAGCAGCCTGTCACGCGGACAGGGGGCAATTAACTATGGCTACACCTTC; CDR3 protein: CASSLSRGQGAINYGYTF; clone size: NA; J gene: TRBJ1-2; V gene: TRBV4-1; D gene: TRBD1
CDR3 DNA: TGTGCCAGCAGCCCCCGGGGAGGCGAGCAGTACTTC; CDR3 protein: CASSPRGGEQYF; clone size: few; J gene: TRBJ2-7; V gene: TRBV5-6; D gene: NA
CDR3 DNA: TGTGCCAGTAGTATAAACTCTCTAGCGGGACCCTCCTACAATGAGCAGTTCTTC; CDR3 protein: CASSINSLAGPSYNEQFF; clone size: NA; J gene: TRBJ2-1; V gene: TRBV19; D gene: TRBD2
CDR3 DNA: TGTGCCAGCAGTTACGCGGGCGGACAGGGATCGAACGAGCAGTACTTC; CDR3 protein: CASSYAGGQGSNEQYF; clone size: NA; J gene: TRBJ2-7; V gene: TRBV6-5; D gene: TRBD1